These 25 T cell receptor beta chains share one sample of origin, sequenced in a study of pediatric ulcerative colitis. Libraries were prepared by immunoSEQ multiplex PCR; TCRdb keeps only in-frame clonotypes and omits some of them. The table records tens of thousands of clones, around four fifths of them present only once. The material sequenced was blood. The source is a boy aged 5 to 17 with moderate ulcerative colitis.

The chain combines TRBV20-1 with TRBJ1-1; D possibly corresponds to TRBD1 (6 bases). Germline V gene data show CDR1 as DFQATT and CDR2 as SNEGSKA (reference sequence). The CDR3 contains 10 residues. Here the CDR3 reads CRQGITEAFF. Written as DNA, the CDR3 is TGCAGACAGGGTATCACTGAAGCTTTCTTT.

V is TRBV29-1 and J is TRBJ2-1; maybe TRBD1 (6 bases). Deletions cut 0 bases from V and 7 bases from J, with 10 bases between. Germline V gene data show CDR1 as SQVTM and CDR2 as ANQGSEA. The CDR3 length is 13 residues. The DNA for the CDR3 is TGCAGCGTTGAAGATGAGAGGGGGAATGAGCAGTTCTTC. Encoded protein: CSVEDERGNEQFF.

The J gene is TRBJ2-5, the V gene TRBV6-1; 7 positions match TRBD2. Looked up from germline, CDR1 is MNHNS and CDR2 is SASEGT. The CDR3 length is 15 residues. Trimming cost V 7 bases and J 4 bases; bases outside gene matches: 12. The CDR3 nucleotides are TGTGCCAGCACGTATTTGGAGCGGGGTGGAGAGACCCAGTACTTC. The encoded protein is CASTYLERGGETQYF.

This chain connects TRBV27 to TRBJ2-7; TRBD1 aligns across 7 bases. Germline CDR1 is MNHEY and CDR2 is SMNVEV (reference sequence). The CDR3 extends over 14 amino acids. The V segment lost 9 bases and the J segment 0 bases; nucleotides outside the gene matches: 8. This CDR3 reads CASVKTGFSYEQYF. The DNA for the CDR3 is TGTGCCAGTGTTAAGACAGGGTTCTCCTACGAGCAGTACTTC.

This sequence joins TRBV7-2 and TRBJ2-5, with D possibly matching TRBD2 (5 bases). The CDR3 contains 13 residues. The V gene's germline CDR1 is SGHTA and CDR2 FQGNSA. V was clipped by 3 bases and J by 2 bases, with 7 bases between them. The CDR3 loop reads CASSFGRQETQYF. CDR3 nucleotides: TGTGCCAGCAGCTTTGGGAGACAAGAGACCCAGTACTTC.

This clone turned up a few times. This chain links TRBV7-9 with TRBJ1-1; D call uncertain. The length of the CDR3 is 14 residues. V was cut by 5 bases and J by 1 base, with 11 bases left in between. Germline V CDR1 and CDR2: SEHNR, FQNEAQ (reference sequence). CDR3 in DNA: TGTGCCAGCAGCGCCCTCACCGGGAACACTGAAGCTTTCTTT. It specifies CASSALTGNTEAFF.

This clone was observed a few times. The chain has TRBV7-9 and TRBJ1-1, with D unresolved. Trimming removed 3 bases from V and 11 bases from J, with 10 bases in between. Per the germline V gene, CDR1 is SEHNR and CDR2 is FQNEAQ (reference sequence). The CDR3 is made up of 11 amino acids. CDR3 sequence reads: CASSFGREAFF. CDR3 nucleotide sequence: TGTGCCAGCAGCTTTGGGCGGGAGGCTTTCTTT.

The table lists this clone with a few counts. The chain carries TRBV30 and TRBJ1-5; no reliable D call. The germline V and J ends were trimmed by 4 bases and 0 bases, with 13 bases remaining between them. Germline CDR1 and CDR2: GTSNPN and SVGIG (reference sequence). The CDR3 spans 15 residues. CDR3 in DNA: TGTGCCTGGAATATGGGCTCTAATAGCAATCAGCCCCAGCATTTT. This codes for CAWNMGSNSNQPQHF.

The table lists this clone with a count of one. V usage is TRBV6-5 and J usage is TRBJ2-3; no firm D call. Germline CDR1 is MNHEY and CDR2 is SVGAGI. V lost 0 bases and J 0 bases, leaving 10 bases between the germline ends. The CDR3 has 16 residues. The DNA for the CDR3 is TGTGCCAGCAGTTACTCCCGACAAACTAGCACAGATACGCAGTATTTT. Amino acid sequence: CASSYSRQTSTDTQYF.

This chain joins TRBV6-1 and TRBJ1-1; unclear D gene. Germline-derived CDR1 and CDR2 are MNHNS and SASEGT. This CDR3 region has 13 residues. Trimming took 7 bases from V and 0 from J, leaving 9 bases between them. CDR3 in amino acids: CASISSMNTEAFF. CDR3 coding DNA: TGTGCCAGCATCTCAAGCATGAACACTGAAGCTTTCTTT.

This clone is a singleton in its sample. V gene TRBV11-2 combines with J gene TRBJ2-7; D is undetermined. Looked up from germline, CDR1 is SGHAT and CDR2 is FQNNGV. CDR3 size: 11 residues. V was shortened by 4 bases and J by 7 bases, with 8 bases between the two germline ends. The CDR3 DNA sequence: TGTGCCAGCAGCTCCATGGGGGAGCAGTACTTC. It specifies CASSSMGEQYF.

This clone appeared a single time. The CDR3 spells CASSEIGARSSGYTF. Here the CDR3 DNA reads TGTGCCAGCAGCGAGATCGGGGCCAGAAGTTCGGGCTACACCTTC. The rearrangement joins TRBV9 to TRBJ1-2; D may be TRBD1 (5 bases). This CDR3 region has 15 residues. The germline V gene has CDR1 SGDLS and CDR2 YYNGEE. V dropped 3 bases and J dropped 8 bases, with 20 bases sitting between them. Drawing the rest from reference TRBV9 and TRBJ1-2, the complete variable domain is DSGVTQTPKHLITATGQRVTLRCSPRSGDLSVYWYQQSLDQGLQFLIQYYNGEERAKGNILERFSAQQFPDLHSELNLSSLELGDSALYFCASSEIGARSSGYTFGSGTRLTVV.

The CDR3 DNA is TGCGCCAGCAGCTTGGATTGGGATAGTGGAAACGGCTACACCTTC. It codes for CASSLDWDSGNGYTF. The chain combines TRBV5-1 with TRBJ1-2; D is uncertain. With 0 bases removed from V and 8 bases from J, the gap between germline ends came to 17 bases. Germline-derived CDR1 and CDR2 are SGHRS and YFSETQ. This CDR3 is 15 amino acids long.

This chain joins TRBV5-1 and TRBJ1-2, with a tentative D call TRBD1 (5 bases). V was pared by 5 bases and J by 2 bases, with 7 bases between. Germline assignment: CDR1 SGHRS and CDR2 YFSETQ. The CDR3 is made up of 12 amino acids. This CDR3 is CASRQENYGYTF. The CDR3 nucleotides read TGCGCCAGCAGACAGGAGAACTATGGCTACACCTTC.

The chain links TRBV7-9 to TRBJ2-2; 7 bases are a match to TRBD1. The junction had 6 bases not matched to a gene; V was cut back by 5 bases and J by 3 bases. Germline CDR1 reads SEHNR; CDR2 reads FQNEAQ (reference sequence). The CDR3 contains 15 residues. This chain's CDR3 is CASSRGQTYTGELFF. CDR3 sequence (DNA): TGTGCCAGCAGCCGGGGACAGACATACACCGGGGAGCTGTTTTTT.

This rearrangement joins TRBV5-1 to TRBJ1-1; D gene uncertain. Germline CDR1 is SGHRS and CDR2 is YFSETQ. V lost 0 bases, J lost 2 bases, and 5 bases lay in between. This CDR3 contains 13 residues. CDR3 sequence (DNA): TGCGCCAGCAGCTTGGAGGGTAACACTGAAGCTTTCTTT. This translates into CASSLEGNTEAFF.

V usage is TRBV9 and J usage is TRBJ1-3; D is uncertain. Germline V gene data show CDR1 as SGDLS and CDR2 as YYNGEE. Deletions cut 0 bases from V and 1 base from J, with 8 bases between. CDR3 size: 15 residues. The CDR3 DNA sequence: TGTGCCAGCAGCGTAGGGCAACTGTCTGGAAACACCATATATTTT. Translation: CASSVGQLSGNTIYF.

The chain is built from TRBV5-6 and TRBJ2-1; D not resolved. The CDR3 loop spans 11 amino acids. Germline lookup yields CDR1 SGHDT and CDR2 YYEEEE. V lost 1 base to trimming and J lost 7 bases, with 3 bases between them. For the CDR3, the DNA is TGTGCCAGCAGCTTGAGGAATGAGCAGTTCTTC. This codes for CASSLRNEQFF. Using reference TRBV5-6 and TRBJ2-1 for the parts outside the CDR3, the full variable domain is DAGVTQSPTHLIKTRGQQVTLRCSPKSGHDTVSWYQQALGQGPQFIFQYYEEEERQRGNFPDRFSGHQFPNYSSELNVNALLLGDSALYLCASSLRNEQFFGPGTRLTVL.

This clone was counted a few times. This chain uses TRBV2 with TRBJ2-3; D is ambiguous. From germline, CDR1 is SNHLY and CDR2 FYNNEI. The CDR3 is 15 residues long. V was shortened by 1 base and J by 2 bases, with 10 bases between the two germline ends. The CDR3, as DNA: TGTGCCAGCAGTGAAGGGCCAGTCGTCACAGATACGCAGTATTTT. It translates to CASSEGPVVTDTQYF.

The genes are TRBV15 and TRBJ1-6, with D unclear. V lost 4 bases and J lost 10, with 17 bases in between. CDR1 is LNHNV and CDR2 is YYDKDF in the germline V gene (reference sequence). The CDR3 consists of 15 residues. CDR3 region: CATSIDATGGSPLHF. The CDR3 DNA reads TGTGCCACCAGCATAGACGCCACGGGAGGGTCACCCCTCCACTTT.

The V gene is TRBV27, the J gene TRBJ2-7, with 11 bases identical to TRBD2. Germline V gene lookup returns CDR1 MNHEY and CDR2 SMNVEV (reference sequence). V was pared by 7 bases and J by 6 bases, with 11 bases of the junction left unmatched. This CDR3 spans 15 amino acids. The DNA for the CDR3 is TGTGCCAGCAATCCCATAGCGGGGGGGCGTAGCGAGCAGTACTTC. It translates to CASNPIAGGRSEQYF.

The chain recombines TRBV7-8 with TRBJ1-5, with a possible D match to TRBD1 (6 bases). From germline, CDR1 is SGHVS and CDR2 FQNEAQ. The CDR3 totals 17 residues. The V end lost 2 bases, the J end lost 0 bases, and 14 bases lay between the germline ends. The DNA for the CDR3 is TGTGCCAGCAGCTTATTTCCCAGGGGCTATAGCAATCAGCCCCAGCATTTT. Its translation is CASSLFPRGYSNQPQHF.

CDR3 amino acids: CSVEEDRTYEQYF. The CDR3 DNA sequence: TGCAGCGTTGAAGAAGACAGGACCTACGAGCAGTACTTC. The chain uses TRBV29-1 and TRBJ2-7; possible D gene TRBD1, 6 bases. Germline V gene data show CDR1 as SQVTM and CDR2 as ANQGSEA. The length of the CDR3 is 13 residues. Trimming took 0 bases from V and 2 from J, leaving 8 bases between them.

The DNA of the CDR3 is TGTGCCAGCAGCGCCCGGGACAGGGAAAACACTGAAGCTTTCTTT. As protein: CASSARDRENTEAFF. The chain employs TRBV6-1 and TRBJ1-1; TRBD1 agrees at 9 bases. The CDR3 has 15 residues. V lost 6 bases, J lost 2 bases, and 7 bases stayed unmatched. Germline V gene data show CDR1 as MNHNS and CDR2 as SASEGT.

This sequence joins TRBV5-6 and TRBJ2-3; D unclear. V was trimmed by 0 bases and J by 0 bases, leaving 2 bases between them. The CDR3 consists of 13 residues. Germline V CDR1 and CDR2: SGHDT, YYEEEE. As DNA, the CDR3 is TGTGCCAGCAGCTTGGTTAGCACAGATACGCAGTATTTT. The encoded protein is CASSLVSTDTQYF.